This TCR beta chain derives from a study of STAT3 mutations in large granular lymphocyte leukemia. Notes on the study in general: Clonal expansion was inferred from samples taken at other timepoints. All newly emerging clones after therapy were STAT3 wild type. Every T-LGLL patient had at least one immunodominant TCRbeta clonotype.

The germline gives CDR1 SGHAT, CDR2 FQNNGV. V lost 5 bases and J 5 bases, leaving 9 bases between the germline ends. The CDR3 runs 12 residues. Profiling relied on immunoSEQ multiplex PCR, and the TCRdb table lists in-frame clones only, not all of them. The table includes about 3,100 clones, nearly 70% detected once. The table lists this clone with a few counts. Its antigen is not identified. The sequenced sample consisted of peripheral blood mononuclear cells. The receptor comes from a middle-aged woman with T-cell large granular lymphocyte leukemia. Some clones in this sample may be carry-over from other donors' samples. The V and J genes are TRBV11-2 and TRBJ1-2; D remains unclear. CDR3 nucleotides: TGTGCCAGCAGCCCTGACGGGTATGGCTACACCTTC. Protein: CASSPDGYGYTF.